The entry below gives a single T cell receptor beta chain sequence along with its context. What it recognizes is unknown. The table came from immunoSEQ multiplex PCR; TCRdb's copy has only in-frame clones and leaves some out. Found here are approximately 36,000 clones, 94% of them singletons; the top ten hold 0.7%. This record comes from a study of circulating and synovial CD4+ cells in juvenile arthritis. The CDR3 totals 14 residues. With 3 bases removed from V and 5 bases from J, the gap between germline ends came to 15 bases. The V gene's germline CDR1 is SGHNT and CDR2 YYREEE (reference sequence). Notes on the study in general: Measured synovium overlap likely understates the true shared repertoire. T cell genome counts differed by at least an order of magnitude between CPL and CD4 samples. Compared with bulk blood, circulating pathogenic-like lymphocytes shared substantially more CDR3 sequences with synovial T cells.

Samples derive from patients with active juvenile idiopathic arthritis. The chain carries TRBV5-4 and TRBJ2-7; D might be TRBD2 (6 bases). The source of this sequence is a human donor with juvenile idiopathic arthritis. Material for sequencing was CD4+ T cells from blood. The CDR3 region is CASSSDPGGDEQYF. DNA of the CDR3: TGTGCCAGCAGCTCGGATCCAGGCGGGGACGAGCAGTACTTC.